This passage covers 20 T cell receptor beta chains from one sample sequenced in a study of blood T cells in healthy people across ages. The use of a sample-barcoded 5' primer and a J-beta primer mix characterized a second PCR of roughly 6 to 11 cycles. TCRdb recomputed calls from the 5' RACE reads with MiXCR, one row per CDR3 protein. The data show over 600,000 distinct CDR3 sequences, about 43% seen once. Sequencing was performed on blood. The receptors originated from an elderly man in good health.

In its sample, this clonotype was seen a few times. The J gene is TRBJ2-1, the V gene TRBV7-8; TRBD2 matches 8 bases. Germline V CDR1 and CDR2: SGHVS, FQNEAQ. This CDR3 has 16 residues. The V and J ends lost 1 base and 5 bases, in that order; junction bases with no gene match: 7. The CDR3 DNA reads as TGTGCCAGCAGCTTAGGTGTCGCGGGGGGCGACAATGAGCAGTTCTTC. Its protein is CASSLGVAGGDNEQFF.

In its sample, this clonotype was seen many times. The rearrangement uses TRBV29-1 and TRBJ1-1; the match to TRBD1 covers 8 bases. This CDR3 is 15 amino acids long. Per germline, CDR1 SQVTM and CDR2 ANQGSEA. The V gene end was trimmed by 6 bases and the J gene end by 1 base; junction bases not matched to a gene: 10. CDR3 nucleotide sequence: TGCAGCGTCCGATCCGGGACAGGAGGGAACACTGAAGCTTTCTTT. This encodes CSVRSGTGGNTEAFF.

The chain combines TRBV7-2 with TRBJ2-3; 7 nucleotides line up with TRBD2. The CDR3 is made up of 16 amino acids. The germline V gene has CDR1 SGHTA and CDR2 FQGNSA. J was trimmed by 0 bases and V by 3 bases; bases with no gene match: 6. The CDR3 here is CASSFQRGSSTDTQYF. Written as DNA, the CDR3 is TGTGCCAGCAGCTTCCAGCGGGGATCTAGCACAGATACGCAGTATTTT.

The chain is built from TRBV11-1 and TRBJ2-7; a possible D gene is TRBD1 (6 bases). Germline CDR1 and CDR2: SGHAT and FQDESV (reference sequence). Trimming stripped 1 base from V and 2 bases from J, with 12 bases between. The length of the CDR3 is 15 residues. The CDR3 region is CASSLVQGTTYEQYF. Here the CDR3 DNA reads TGTGCCAGCAGCTTAGTGCAGGGGACAACCTACGAGCAGTACTTC.

This clonotype occurred a few times. The chain carries TRBV5-1 and TRBJ2-3, with 9 bases aligning to TRBD2. V lost 4 bases to trimming and J lost 4 bases; unmatched junction nucleotides: 10. This CDR3 spans 16 amino acids. Germline values: CDR1 SGHRS, CDR2 YFSETQ. The CDR3 spells CASSPGSGGLADTQYF. In nucleotides, the CDR3 is TGCGCCAGCAGCCCTGGGAGCGGGGGGTTAGCAGATACGCAGTATTTT.

V gene TRBV16 combines with J gene TRBJ1-2; 7 bases are a match to TRBD1. The CDR3 consists of 15 residues. From germline, CDR1 is KGHSY and CDR2 FQNENV. Trimming cost V 2 bases and J 8 bases; bases outside gene matches: 11. CDR3 sequence reads: CASSQENRGLRGYTF. CDR3 DNA sequence: TGTGCCAGCAGCCAAGAAAACAGGGGACTGAGGGGCTACACCTTC.

This clonotype occurred once. V usage is TRBV13 and J usage is TRBJ2-5; 8 nucleotides align to TRBD2. The assigned J gene may be wrong: the sequence end matches TRBJ2-7 better. Germline V CDR1 and CDR2: PRHDT, FYEKMQ (reference sequence). CDR3 size: 16 residues. CDR3 coding DNA: TGTGCCAGCAGCTTAGGAGGTAGCGGGATGAGTAGCGAGCAGTACTTC. It yields the protein CASSLGGSGMSSEQYF.

This clonotype was counted ten times or more. The chain links TRBV27 to TRBJ2-3; D gene unclear. The CDR3 has 10 residues. The V end lost 7 bases, the J end lost 6 bases, and 5 bases lay between the germline ends. CDR1 is MNHEY, CDR2 SMNVEV, per germline (reference sequence). Here the CDR3 reads CASNRDTQYF. As DNA, the CDR3 is TGTGCCAGCAATCGGGATACGCAGTATTTT.

Concerning this clonotype itself: Given a much more abundant clone one base away, this may be a read error. V and J are TRBV5-1 and TRBJ1-1; D is uncertain. The germline CDR1 and CDR2 sequences are SGHRS and YFSETQ. The length of the CDR3 is 16 residues. CDR3 nucleotide sequence: TGCGCCAGCAGCTTGCAGACCTCGATCGGGAACACTGAAGTTTTCTTT. Its translation is CASSLQTSIGNTEVFF.

The chain recombines TRBV2 with TRBJ2-5; D may be TRBD1 or TRBD2 (5 bases each). Germline CDR1 SNHLY, CDR2 FYNNEI. V lost 6 bases and J 5 bases, leaving 16 bases between the germline ends. The CDR3 extends over 14 amino acids. CDR3 bases: TGTGCCAGCAGCCCGGGACGGCCCTTGGAGACCCAGTACTTC. Protein sequence: CASSPGRPLETQYF.

The table lists this clonotype with a few counts. V usage is TRBV6-2 or TRBV6-3 and J usage is TRBJ1-5, with D unclear. Trimming removed 7 bases from V and 0 bases from J, with 13 bases in between. Germline assignment: CDR1 MNHEY and CDR2 SVGEGT. This CDR3 region has 15 residues. CDR3 sequence (DNA): TGTGCCAGCACCCTAACACCGTATAGCAATCAGCCCCAGCATTTT. This gives the protein CASTLTPYSNQPQHF.

This clonotype appeared a single time. V is TRBV7-2 and J is TRBJ2-2, with TRBD2 identical over 7 bases. CDR1 and CDR2 (germline): SGHTA, FQGNSA. Trimming cost V 8 bases and J 0 bases; bases outside gene matches: 6. The CDR3 sequence is 15 residues long. The CDR3 spells CASSRGLPNTGELFF. The CDR3 DNA reads TGTGCCAGCTCGCGGGGACTACCGAACACCGGGGAGCTGTTTTTT. The whole variable domain, remainder taken from reference TRBV7-2 and TRBJ2-2, is GAGVSQSPSNKVTEKGKDVELRCDPISGHTALYWYRQSLGQGLEFLIYFQGNSAPDKSGLPSDRFSAERTGGSVSTLTIQRTQQEDSAVYLCASSRGLPNTGELFFGEGSRLTVL.

V gene TRBV18 combines with J gene TRBJ2-1; TRBD1 matches at 9 bases. The germline V gene encodes CDR1 KGHSH and CDR2 LQKENI. The V gene end was trimmed by 1 base and the J gene end by 8 bases; junction bases not matched to a gene: 9. The CDR3 is 16 residues long. The CDR3 is CASSPQGQGLGHEQFF. The CDR3 bases are TGTGCCAGCTCACCACAAGGACAGGGGTTGGGGCATGAGCAGTTCTTC.

The chain links TRBV4-3 to TRBJ1-6; unclear D gene. The ends were cut back, 1 base at V and 7 bases at J, with 11 bases in the middle. From germline, CDR1 is LGHNA and CDR2 YSLEER. The CDR3 has 15 residues. CDR3 sequence reads: CASSQVGSGNSPLHF. CDR3 nucleotides: TGCGCCAGCAGCCAAGTCGGGTCTGGGAATTCACCCCTCCACTTT.

CDR3 sequence (DNA): TGTGCCAGCAGCTTAGCGATGCCGGGACTAGCAGTGAACACCGGGGAGCTGTTTTTT. Translation gives CASSLAMPGLAVNTGELFF. This sequence joins TRBV7-2 and TRBJ2-2, with 9 bases identical to TRBD2. V lost 0 bases, J lost 1 base, and 9 bases stayed unmatched. Germline V CDR1 and CDR2: SGHTA, FQGNSA. The CDR3 is 19 residues long.

This clonotype was picked up a small number of times. The V gene is TRBV5-1, the J gene TRBJ2-5; 10 bases are shared with TRBD1. Per the germline V gene, CDR1 is SGHRS and CDR2 is YFSETQ. V dropped 2 bases and J dropped 5; count of bases not matched to a gene: 3. The CDR3 contains 14 residues. The DNA for the CDR3 is TGCGCCAGCAGCTTTGACAGGGGGCTCGAGACCCAGTACTTC. Its translation: CASSFDRGLETQYF.

This clonotype showed up just a few times. The J gene is TRBJ2-1, the V gene TRBV5-1, with D perhaps given as TRBD1 or TRBD2 (7 bases each). The CDR3 contains 14 residues. Trimming left V 4 bases short and J 8 bases short, with 16 bases between. Germline CDR1 reads SGHRS; CDR2 reads YFSETQ. DNA of the CDR3: TGCGCCAGCAGCGACATACCAGGGGGGGATGAGCAGTTCTTC. Encoded protein: CASSDIPGGDEQFF.

V and J are TRBV6-2 or TRBV6-3 and TRBJ2-5, with D perhaps matching TRBD2 (6 bases). Germline V gives CDR1 MNHEY, CDR2 SVGEGT. V was cut by 2 bases and J by 6 bases, with 16 bases left in between. The CDR3 contains 15 residues. CDR3 region: CASSYGGTSRKTQYF. The DNA of the CDR3 is TGTGCCAGCAGTTACGGCGGGACCTCTCGGAAGACCCAGTACTTC.

In this sample, this clonotype turned up a few times. The chain couples TRBV10-3 to TRBJ1-2; 9 nucleotides align to TRBD1. The V and J ends lost 10 bases and 3 bases, in that order; junction bases with no gene match: 6. Germline CDR1 is ENHRY and CDR2 is SYGVKD. The CDR3 has 13 residues. The CDR3 DNA sequence: TGTGCCACCGAGCGGGACAGGGACTATGGCTACACCTTC. Amino acid sequence: CATERDRDYGYTF.

This clonotype appeared many times. The chain couples TRBV5-1 to TRBJ2-7; perhaps TRBD2 as D (6 bases). The CDR3 loop spans 16 amino acids. Trimming shortened V by 0 bases and J by 0 bases, and 13 bases separated the two germline ends. Germline V gene lookup returns CDR1 SGHRS and CDR2 YFSETQ. The CDR3 sequence: CASSLGHRDSSYEQYF. Written as DNA, the CDR3 is TGCGCCAGCAGCTTGGGGCACCGGGACTCCTCCTACGAGCAGTACTTC.